A single sample is the source of the 19 T cell receptor beta chains below, sequenced in a study of blood T cells in healthy people across ages. A J-beta primer mix and a sample-barcoded 5' primer were used in a second PCR of roughly 6 to 11 cycles. Using its own MiXCR run on the 5' RACE reads, TCRdb lists one record per CDR3 protein. The profile shows roughly 1,300,000 distinct CDR3 sequences, almost 60% of them singletons. Sequenced material: blood. The receptors come from a man younger than 35 in good health.

The rearrangement uses TRBV5-1 and TRBJ2-7, with no clear D. The CDR3 sequence is 15 residues long. Germline CDR1 and CDR2: SGHRS and YFSETQ. V lost 3 bases to trimming and J lost 0 bases, with 13 bases between them. CDR3 sequence reads: CASSSSGPSSYEQYF. The CDR3 bases are TGCGCCAGCAGCTCCTCCGGGCCGAGCTCCTACGAGCAGTACTTC.

This rearrangement joins TRBV7-6 to TRBJ2-7; D gene uncertain. Germline lookup yields CDR1 SGHVS and CDR2 FNYEAQ. The V end lost 2 bases, the J end lost 5 bases, and 7 bases lay between the germline ends. The CDR3 spans 12 residues. CDR3 sequence reads: CASSLKSDEQYF. CDR3 bases: TGTGCCAGCAGCTTAAAATCCGACGAGCAGTACTTC.

The rearrangement joins TRBV12-5 to TRBJ2-1; 7 bases are a match to TRBD1. Unmatched junction bases numbered 7, after V lost 1 base and J lost 4 bases. Per germline, CDR1 LGHNT and CDR2 FRNRAP. This CDR3 comprises 16 residues. The CDR3 region is CASGLAATGPYNEQFF. For the CDR3, the DNA is TGTGCTAGTGGTTTGGCCGCGACAGGGCCTTACAATGAGCAGTTCTTC.

The chain couples TRBV6-6 to TRBJ2-2; the D gene is possibly TRBD1 (6 bases). Germline V gene sequence: CDR1 MNHNY, CDR2 SVGAGI (reference sequence). This CDR3 is built from 15 residues. V was pared by 3 bases and J by 7 bases, with 15 bases between. DNA of the CDR3: TGTGCCAGCAGTTATTACAGGGACGATGACGGGGAGCTGTTTTTT. Protein sequence: CASSYYRDDDGELFF.

This chain links TRBV14 with TRBJ1-2, with D possibly TRBD1 on 5 matching bases. The V end was cut by 4 bases, the J end by 7 bases, with 19 bases between. The germline CDR1 and CDR2 sequences are SGHDN and FVKESK. CDR3 size: 15 residues. The chain's CDR3 is CASSREVTGVGGYTF. CDR3 nucleotide sequence: TGTGCCAGCAGCCGAGAGGTCACAGGCGTAGGTGGCTACACCTTC.

The chain is built from TRBV27 and TRBJ1-4; 11 bases agree with TRBD1. This CDR3 is built from 14 residues. CDR1 is MNHEY, CDR2 SMNVEV, per germline (reference sequence). Trimming cost V 6 bases and J 7 bases; bases outside gene matches: 4. CDR3 sequence (DNA): TGTGCCAGCAGCGGGACAGGGGGGAGTGAAAAACTGTTTTTT. Translated, it gives CASSGTGGSEKLFF.

The rearrangement links TRBV20-1 to TRBJ2-2; D unresolved. This CDR3 spans 15 amino acids. The V gene's germline CDR1 is DFQATT and CDR2 SNEGSKA (reference sequence). V gave up 1 base and J gave up 5 bases, with 14 bases separating them. The CDR3 loop reads CSARVPGLGTGELFF. CDR3 DNA sequence: TGCAGTGCTAGAGTCCCGGGCCTGGGGACCGGGGAGCTGTTTTTT.

The V call is TRBV7-8, the J call TRBJ2-2, with 8 positions matching TRBD2. This CDR3 contains 17 residues. Germline lookup yields CDR1 SGHVS and CDR2 FQNEAQ. Trimming cost V 1 base and J 0 bases; bases outside gene matches: 4. The CDR3 DNA follows: TGTGCCAGCAGCTTAGGTGTCGGGGGGGCGAACACCGGGGAGCTGTTTTTT. Protein sequence: CASSLGVGGANTGELFF.

The V gene is TRBV29-1, the J gene TRBJ1-2, with D tentatively TRBD1 (6 bases). This CDR3 contains 12 residues. Germline values: CDR1 SQVTM, CDR2 ANQGSEA. V was clipped by 7 bases and J by 1 base, with 10 bases between them. This chain's CDR3 is CSGMDSNYGYTF. DNA of the CDR3: TGCAGCGGGATGGACAGTAACTATGGCTACACCTTC.

This chain uses TRBV14 with TRBJ2-3; no clear D gene. Trimming left V 4 bases short and J 8 bases short, with 13 bases between. Germline V gives CDR1 SGHDN, CDR2 FVKESK. This CDR3 comprises 13 residues. CDR3 sequence reads: CASSPYDPGTQYF. CDR3 nucleotide sequence: TGTGCCAGCAGCCCCTATGATCCCGGTACGCAGTATTTT.

The chain is built from TRBV7-9 and TRBJ1-4; D is uncertain. Trimming removed 0 bases from V and 8 bases from J, with 13 bases in between. The CDR3 is made up of 15 amino acids. CDR1 is SEHNR, CDR2 FQNEAQ, per germline (reference sequence). In DNA form, the CDR3 reads TGTGCCAGCAGCTTAGCGGTGTCGCGAGGGGAAAAACTGTTTTTT. It codes for CASSLAVSRGEKLFF.

This clonotype was counted only a few times. This chain's CDR3 is CASSRLQGAQADTQYF. CDR3 nucleotide sequence: TGCGCCAGCAGCCGACTACAGGGGGCGCAGGCAGATACGCAGTATTTT. This sequence joins TRBV4-1 and TRBJ2-3, with TRBD1 matching 9 bases. The CDR3 runs 16 residues. J lost 4 bases, V lost 4 bases, and 9 bases had no gene match. Germline V gene lookup returns CDR1 MGHRA and CDR2 YSYEKL.

The rearrangement links TRBV20-1 to TRBJ2-7; the match to TRBD1 covers 8 bases. The J call may be in error: the DNA end matches TRBJ2-5 better. CDR1 is DFQATT and CDR2 is SNEGSKA in the germline V gene (reference sequence). The CDR3 runs to 14 residues. CDR3 protein: CSALDRDWRETQYF. DNA of the CDR3: TGCAGTGCTTTGGACAGGGATTGGAGAGAGACCCAGTACTTC.

This clonotype was recorded once. The gene calls are TRBV20-1 and TRBJ2-5, with 8 bases that match TRBD1. The V segment lost 6 bases and the J segment 5 bases; nucleotides outside the gene matches: 8. This CDR3 has 13 amino acids. The germline CDR1 and CDR2 sequences are DFQATT and SNEGSKA (reference sequence). CDR3 nucleotide sequence: TGCAGTGCCCAAGGGACAGGCGAGGAGACCCAGTACTTC. Translation: CSAQGTGEETQYF.

About this clonotype: Germline is not matched at one junction end, which may reflect a read error. The gene calls are TRBV28 and TRBJ2-3; 9 bases line up with TRBD2. This CDR3 spans 16 amino acids. Germline loops: CDR1 MDHEN, CDR2 SYDVKM. CDR3 sequence reads: CACSFWRGGPPDTQYF. The CDR3 DNA sequence: TGTGCCTGCAGTTTTTGGCGGGGGGGTCCGCCAGATACGCAGTATTTT.

The chain joins TRBV6-5 to TRBJ2-5; 12 bases map to TRBD2. J gave up 3 bases and V 6 bases, and 5 bases lay outside the gene matches. This CDR3 region has 15 residues. CDR1 MNHEY and CDR2 SVGAGI come from the germline V gene. The CDR3 is CASSRRLAGEETQYF. In DNA form, the CDR3 reads TGTGCCAGCAGCCGTAGACTAGCGGGAGAAGAGACCCAGTACTTC.

This clonotype has a handful of counts. V usage is TRBV4-3 and J usage is TRBJ2-7, with 8 bases fitting TRBD2. From germline, CDR1 is LGHNA and CDR2 YSLEER. Trimming cost V 0 bases and J 4 bases; bases outside gene matches: 8. The CDR3 spans 16 residues. The CDR3 nucleotides are TGCGCCAGCAGCCAAGATCAGCAAGCGGGGGTTTACGAGCAGTACTTC. Its translation: CASSQDQQAGVYEQYF.

This clonotype was seen a handful of times. The CDR3: CASSLGHSSYEQYF. In DNA, the CDR3 is TGTGCCAGCAGCTTAGGACATTCCTCCTACGAGCAGTACTTC. The chain links TRBV7-2 to TRBJ2-7; no clear D. The CDR3 runs to 14 residues. V gave up 1 base and J gave up 0 bases, with 7 bases separating them. CDR1 and CDR2 from the germline V gene are SGHTA and FQGNSA.

The chain combines TRBV28 with TRBJ1-6, with TRBD1 matching 8 bases. CDR1 and CDR2 (germline): MDHEN, SYDVKM. J lost 3 bases, V lost 4 bases, and 8 bases had no gene match. This CDR3 comprises 17 residues. CDR3 DNA sequence: TGTGCCAGCAGTTACAGCCGAACAGGGGGCTATAATTCACCCCTCCACTTT. Its protein is CASSYSRTGGYNSPLHF.